Listed below are T cell receptor beta chains from one sample, sequenced in a study of T cells after yellow fever vaccination. In TCRdb, the 5' RACE reads were re-called with MiXCR into one record per CDR3 protein. The profile covers 300,000 to 400,000 distinct CDR3 sequences, with approximately 9% appearing a single time and about a sixth taken by the ten largest. The sample in question was PBMCs, obtained on the day of the first yellow fever vaccination. These receptors came from a man in his late teens or twenties who received the YFV17D yellow fever vaccine. CDR3s include the opening cysteine and the closing phenylalanine or tryptophan. Each record gives: V gene, D gene, clone size, J gene, CDR3 protein, CDR3 DNA. The D gene is left open where the match is weak. The listing skips clone size in some rows; elsewhere it reads once, few, many or a size class.

TRBV19	.	few	TRBJ1-5	CASSPYLQPQHF	TGTGCCAGTAGCCCTTATCTCCAGCCCCAGCATTTT
TRBV5-5	.	.	TRBJ2-1	CASSFGLVIGF	TGTGCCAGCAGCTTCGGTTTGGTGATAGGCTTC
TRBV5-4	.	.	TRBJ1-1	CASSPTGVMNTEAFF	TGTGCCAGCAGCCCCACCGGGGTGATGAACACTGAAGCTTTCTTT
TRBV3-1	.	many	TRBJ2-3	CATSGPIRRDIGTDTQYF	TGTGCCACCTCCGGGCCGATCCGCAGGGATATAGGAACAGATACGCAGTATTTT
TRBV7-9	TRBD1	many	TRBJ1-1	CASSFLFPTGVLLAFF	TGTGCCAGCAGCTTTCTATTTCCCACAGGGGTCTTGCTTGCTTTCTTT
TRBV5-8	TRBD1	many	TRBJ2-7	CASAHPQGTYEQYF	TGTGCCAGCGCCCATCCACAGGGGACCTACGAGCAGTACTTC
TRBV20-1	.	.	TRBJ2-2	CSAELANTGELFF	TGCAGTGCGGAGTTAGCGAACACCGGGGAGCTGTTTTTT
TRBV5-1	TRBD1	many	TRBJ1-5	CASSPGTGDSNQPQHF	TGCGCCAGCAGCCCGGGGACAGGGGATAGCAATCAGCCCCAGCATTTT
TRBV2	.	many	TRBJ1-5	CASSKSTVSNQPQHF	TGTGCCAGCAGTAAGAGTACGGTTAGCAATCAGCCCCAGCATTTT
TRBV6-4	.	.	TRBJ1-1	CASRRGGNTEAFF	TGTGCCAGCAGGAGGGGAGGGAACACTGAAGCTTTCTTT
TRBV4-2	.	.	TRBJ1-4	CASSPLATATNEKLFF	TGTGCCAGCAGCCCCCTTGCGACAGCAACTAATGAAAAACTGTTTTTT
TRBV7-3	TRBD1	once	TRBJ2-1	CASSGTGGPNEQFF	TGTGCCAGCAGCGGGACAGGGGGTCCAAATGAGCAGTTCTTC
TRBV23-1	TRBD1	.	TRBJ1-4	CASRGRGPANEKLFF	TGCGCCAGCAGGGGGAGGGGGCCAGCTAATGAAAAACTGTTTTTT
TRBV5-1	.	.	TRBJ1-2	CASSLESYNYGYTF	TGCGCCAGCAGCTTGGAGTCCTATAACTATGGCTACACCTTC
TRBV6-6	.	few	TRBJ2-3	CASRPRDPGTQYF	TGTGCCAGCAGACCCCGGGACCCCGGTACGCAGTATTTT
TRBV12-3/TRBV12-4	TRBD1	.	TRBJ1-2	CASSPGTASYGYTF	TGTGCCAGCAGTCCCGGGACAGCTAGCTATGGCTACACCTTC
TRBV12-3/TRBV12-4	.	few	TRBJ2-1	CATTRFSEQFF	TGTGCCACAACTAGGTTCAGTGAGCAGTTCTTC
TRBV12-3/TRBV12-4	.	.	TRBJ1-2	CASSARTANYGYTF	TGTGCCAGCAGTGCTCGGACAGCTAACTATGGCTACACCTTC
TRBV7-2	TRBD1	many	TRBJ1-4	CASSQRTGRNEKLFF	TGTGCCAGCAGCCAGAGGACAGGGAGGAATGAAAAACTGTTTTTT
TRBV7-8	.	few	TRBJ1-2	CASSSQVREGYTF	TGTGCCAGCAGCTCTCAGGTCAGGGAAGGCTACACCTTC
TRBV6-5	.	many	TRBJ1-4	CASSYNSALNEKLFF	TGTGCCAGCAGTTATAACTCGGCGCTTAATGAAAAACTGTTTTTT
TRBV20-1	TRBD1	.	TRBJ2-3	CSARLQGGHTDTQYF	TGCAGTGCTAGATTACAGGGGGGACACACAGATACGCAGTATTTT
TRBV3-1	.	few	TRBJ2-1	CASSQGRRSEQFF	TGTGCCAGCAGCCAAGGAAGGCGGAGTGAGCAGTTCTTC
TRBV13	TRBD1	few	TRBJ1-4	CASSPRTGGSGEKLFF	TGTGCCAGCAGCCCCCGGACAGGGGGTTCAGGTGAAAAACTGTTTTTT
TRBV7-7	TRBD2	.	TRBJ2-5	CASSSSGGSGGLLAETQYF	TGTGCCAGCAGCTCATCAGGGGGTAGCGGGGGCCTGTTGGCGGAGACCCAGTACTTC
TRBV5-1	TRBD1	few	TRBJ2-1	CASMGQGALSEQFF	TGCGCCAGCATGGGACAGGGGGCCCTCAGCGAGCAGTTCTTC
TRBV7-2	.	.	TRBJ2-3	CASSLETVTDTQYF	TGTGCCAGCAGCTTGGAGACAGTCACAGATACGCAGTATTTT
TRBV20-1	.	few	TRBJ1-3	CSARSGTDSGNTIYF	TGCAGTGCTAGAAGTGGGACGGACTCTGGAAACACCATATATTTT
TRBV28	TRBD1	.	TRBJ1-5	CASSLPAGGQPQHF	TGTGCCAGCAGTTTACCCGCAGGGGGGCAGCCCCAGCATTTT
TRBV27	.	few	TRBJ2-1	CASSLNRAHEQFF	TGTGCCAGCAGTTTAAACAGGGCCCATGAGCAGTTCTTC
TRBV6-5	.	few	TRBJ1-3	CASSYFGEFGNTIYF	TGTGCCAGCAGTTACTTTGGGGAATTTGGAAACACCATATATTTT
TRBV5-1	TRBD1	many	TRBJ1-2	CASSTEGANGYTF	TGCGCCAGCAGCACCGAGGGGGCGAATGGCTACACCTTC
TRBV10-3	.	many	TRBJ1-4	CAISRDLDEKLFF	TGTGCCATCAGCCGGGACTTGGATGAAAAACTGTTTTTT
TRBV5-6	.	few	TRBJ2-4	CASSPAGPTEDIQYF	TGTGCCAGCAGCCCGGCGGGCCCCACGGAGGACATTCAGTACTTC
TRBV11-2	TRBD2	.	TRBJ2-3	CASSHPPLEGNRRGGRDTQYF	TGTGCCAGCAGCCACCCCCCCCTCGAGGGTAACAGGCGGGGGGGCCGAGATACGCAGTATTTT
TRBV5-1	.	.	TRBJ1-1	CASSSFEEAEAFF	TGCGCCAGCAGCTCGTTCGAGGAGGCTGAAGCTTTCTTT
TRBV6-5	TRBD2	few	TRBJ2-5	CASSLLAGAQETQYF	TGTGCCAGCAGTCTACTAGCGGGGGCCCAAGAGACCCAGTACTTC
TRBV4-1	.	few	TRBJ1-1	CASSPRKEGIMNTEAFF	TGCGCCAGCAGCCCCCGAAAGGAGGGAATCATGAACACTGAAGCTTTCTTT
TRBV7-3	.	many	TRBJ1-6	CASSLTGVNSPLHF	TGTGCCAGCAGCTTAACGGGGGTAAATTCACCCCTCCACTTT
TRBV9	.	few	TRBJ1-4	CASSVGGGTNEKLFF	TGTGCCAGCAGCGTAGGGGGGGGAACTAATGAAAAACTGTTTTTT
TRBV4-3	.	.	TRBJ2-5	CASSRPSSRELEGLAETQYF	TGCGCCAGCAGCCGCCCCTCGTCCAGGGAGCTTGAGGGGCTAGCCGAGACCCAGTACTTC
TRBV7-2	.	.	TRBJ2-1	CASSFLVHNEQFF	TGTGCCAGCAGCTTCCTGGTCCACAATGAGCAGTTCTTC
TRBV29-1	.	few	TRBJ2-7	CSVEEPRDTGYEQYF	TGCAGCGTTGAAGAGCCCCGGGACACCGGCTACGAGCAGTACTTC
TRBV10-3	.	few	TRBJ2-7	CAISQVASYHEQYF	TGTGCCATCAGCCAGGTAGCGTCGTACCACGAGCAGTACTTC
TRBV6-5	.	few	TRBJ2-1	CASSYSKGQEQFF	TGTGCCAGCAGTTACTCGAAGGGACAAGAGCAGTTCTTC
TRBV7-8	.	many	TRBJ2-5	CASSLASQETQYF	TGTGCCAGCAGCTTGGCCTCCCAAGAGACCCAGTACTTC
TRBV4-3	.	.	TRBJ1-1	CASSQDPQVAEAFF	TGCGCCAGCAGCCAAGATCCCCAGGTGGCTGAAGCTTTCTTT
TRBV2	.	few	TRBJ2-5	CASGVPEETQYF	TGTGCCAGCGGGGTCCCCGAAGAGACCCAGTACTTC
TRBV6-2/TRBV6-3	TRBD2	.	TRBJ2-5	CASSSSGGEETQYF	TGTGCCAGCAGTTCGTCGGGAGGGGAAGAGACCCAGTACTTC
TRBV15	.	.	TRBJ2-3	CATSRVSWGDTQYF	TGTGCCACCAGCAGGGTTTCCTGGGGAGATACGCAGTATTTT
TRBV20-1	TRBD2	.	TRBJ2-3	CSVRGGLADTQYF	TGCAGTGTACGGGGGGGCCTCGCAGATACGCAGTATTTT
TRBV27	TRBD1	.	TRBJ1-6	CASRGHRGGWNSPLHF	TGTGCCAGCAGGGGGCACAGGGGGGGGTGGAATTCACCCCTCCACTTT
TRBV7-8	TRBD1	.	TRBJ2-3	CANSRSPTGGTDTQYF	TGTGCCAACTCTCGGAGCCCTACAGGGGGCACAGATACGCAGTATTTT
TRBV20-1	TRBD2	.	TRBJ2-7	CSATGGSSYEQYF	TGCAGTGCTACGGGGGGGAGCTCCTACGAGCAGTACTTC
TRBV5-1	TRBD1	.	TRBJ1-5	CASSEGQTNQPQHF	TGCGCCAGCAGCGAGGGACAGACGAATCAGCCCCAGCATTTT
TRBV5-1	.	few	TRBJ2-3	CASSLVASTDTQYF	TGCGCCAGCAGCCTGGTCGCTAGCACAGATACGCAGTATTTT
TRBV7-8	TRBD2	.	TRBJ2-1	CASSSRLAGGFNEQFF	TGTGCCAGCAGCTCCAGACTAGCGGGGGGGTTCAATGAGCAGTTCTTC
TRBV3-1	TRBD1	.	TRBJ2-2	CASSQQGQGGTGELFF	TGTGCCAGCAGCCAACAGGGACAGGGAGGCACCGGGGAGCTGTTTTTT
TRBV7-9	.	.	TRBJ1-2	CASRPGQPNYGYTF	TGTGCCAGCAGACCCGGACAGCCTAACTATGGCTACACCTTC